The clone carrying this T cell receptor (beta chain) has more than one count but fewer than ten. What it binds is unknown. MiXCR was run by TCRdb on the reads, yielding one entry per CDR3 protein. The table lists approximately 190,000 distinct CDR3 sequences, roughly 9.8% of them singletons. There are 15 residues in the CDR3. The germline CDR1 and CDR2 sequences are MNHEY and SVGEGT. V shed 7 bases and J 3 bases; nucleotides not matched to a gene: 7. This sample is drawn from a study of T cell repertoires in cytomegalovirus infection. Study-wide background: Indicated by public TCR beta signatures were CMV infection and matching HLA type.

Findings and caveats of the study: The cumulative frequency of public TCR beta families identified carriers of CMV plus the relevant HLA. Ex vivo, HLA-C-restricted CMV-specific TCR beta clonotypes prevailed over the rest of the response.

The receptor was isolated from a human donor in good health (CMV status not recorded). Some clones in this sample may be carry-over from other donors' samples. Sequenced: PBMCs. The chain uses TRBV6-2 or TRBV6-3 and TRBJ2-1, with 9 nucleotides matching TRBD1. Written as DNA, the CDR3 is TGTGCCAGCACCCCCGGGACAGGGTACTACAATGAGCAGTTCTTC. It is translated as CASTPGTGYYNEQFF.